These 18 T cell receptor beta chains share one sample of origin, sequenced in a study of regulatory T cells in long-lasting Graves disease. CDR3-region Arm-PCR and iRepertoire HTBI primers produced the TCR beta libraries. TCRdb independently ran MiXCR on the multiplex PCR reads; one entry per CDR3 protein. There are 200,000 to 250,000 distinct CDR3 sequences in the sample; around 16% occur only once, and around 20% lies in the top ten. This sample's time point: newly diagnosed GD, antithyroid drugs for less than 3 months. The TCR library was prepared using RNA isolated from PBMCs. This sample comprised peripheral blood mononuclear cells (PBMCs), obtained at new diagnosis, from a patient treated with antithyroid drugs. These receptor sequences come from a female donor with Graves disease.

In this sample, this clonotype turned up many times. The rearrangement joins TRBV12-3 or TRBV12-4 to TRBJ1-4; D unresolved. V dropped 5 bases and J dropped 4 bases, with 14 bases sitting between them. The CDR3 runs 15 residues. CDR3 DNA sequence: TGTGCCAGCAGTCCTAACACAGTTTTTAATGAAAAACTGTTTTTT. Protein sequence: CASSPNTVFNEKLFF.

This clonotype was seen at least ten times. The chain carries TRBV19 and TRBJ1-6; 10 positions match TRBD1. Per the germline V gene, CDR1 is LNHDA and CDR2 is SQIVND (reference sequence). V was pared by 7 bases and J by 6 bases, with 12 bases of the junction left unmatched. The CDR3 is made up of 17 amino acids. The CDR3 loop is CASTQDRGTGSNSPLHF. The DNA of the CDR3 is TGTGCCAGTACCCAGGACAGGGGGACTGGTAGTAATTCACCCCTCCACTTT.

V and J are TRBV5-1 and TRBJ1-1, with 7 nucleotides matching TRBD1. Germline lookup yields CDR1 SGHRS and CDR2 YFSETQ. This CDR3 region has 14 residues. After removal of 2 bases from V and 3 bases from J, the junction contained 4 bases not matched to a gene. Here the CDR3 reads CASSFETGYTEAFF. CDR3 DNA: TGCGCCAGCAGCTTCGAGACAGGGTACACTGAAGCTTTCTTT.

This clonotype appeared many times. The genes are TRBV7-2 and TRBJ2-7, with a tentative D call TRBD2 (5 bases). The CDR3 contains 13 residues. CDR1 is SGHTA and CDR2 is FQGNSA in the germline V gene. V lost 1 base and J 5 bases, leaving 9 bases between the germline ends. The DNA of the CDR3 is TGTGCCAGCAGCTTAGACCGGGATCACGAGCAGTACTTC. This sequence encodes CASSLDRDHEQYF.

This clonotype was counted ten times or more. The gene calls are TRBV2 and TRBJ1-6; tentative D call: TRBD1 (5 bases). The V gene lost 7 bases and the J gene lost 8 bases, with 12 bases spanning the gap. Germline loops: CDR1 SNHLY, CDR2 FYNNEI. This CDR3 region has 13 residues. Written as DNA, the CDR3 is TGTGCCAGCACGGGAGGGGTTTATTCACCCCTCCACTTT. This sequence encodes CASTGGVYSPLHF.

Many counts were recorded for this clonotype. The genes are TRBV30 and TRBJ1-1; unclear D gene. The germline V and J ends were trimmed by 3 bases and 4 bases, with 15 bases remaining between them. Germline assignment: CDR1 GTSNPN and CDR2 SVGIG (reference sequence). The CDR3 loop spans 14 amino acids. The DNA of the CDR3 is TGTGCCTGGAGACTACTCTCCAGTCCCACTGAAGCTTTCTTT. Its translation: CAWRLLSSPTEAFF.

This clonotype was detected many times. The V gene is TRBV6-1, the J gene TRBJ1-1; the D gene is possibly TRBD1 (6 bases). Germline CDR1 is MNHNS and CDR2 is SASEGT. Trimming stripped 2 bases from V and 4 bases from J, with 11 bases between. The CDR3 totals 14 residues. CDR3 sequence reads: CASSELEGGTEAFF. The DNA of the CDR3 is TGTGCCAGCAGTGAATTGGAAGGGGGCACTGAAGCTTTCTTT.

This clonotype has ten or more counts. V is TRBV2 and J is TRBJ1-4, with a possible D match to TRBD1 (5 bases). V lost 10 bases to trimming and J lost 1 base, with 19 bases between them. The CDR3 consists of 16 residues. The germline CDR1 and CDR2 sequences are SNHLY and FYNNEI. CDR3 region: CATHRPGGETNEKLFF. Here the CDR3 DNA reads TGTGCCACCCACCGGCCTGGGGGGGAAACTAATGAAAAACTGTTTTTT.

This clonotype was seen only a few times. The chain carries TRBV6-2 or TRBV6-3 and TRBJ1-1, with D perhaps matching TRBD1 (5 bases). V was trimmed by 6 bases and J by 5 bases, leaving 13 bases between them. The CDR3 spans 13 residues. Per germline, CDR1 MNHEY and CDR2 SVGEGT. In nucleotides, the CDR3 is TGTGCCAGCAGCCCCCGGGGCATTACTGAAGCTTTCTTT. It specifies CASSPRGITEAFF.

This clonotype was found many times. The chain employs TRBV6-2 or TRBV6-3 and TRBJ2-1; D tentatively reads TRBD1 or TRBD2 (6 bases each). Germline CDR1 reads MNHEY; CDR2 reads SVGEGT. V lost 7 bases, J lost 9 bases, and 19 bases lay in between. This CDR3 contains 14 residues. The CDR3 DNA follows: TGTGCCAGCACCCAAATTCTACAGGGAGGTGAGCAGTTCTTC. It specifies CASTQILQGGEQFF.

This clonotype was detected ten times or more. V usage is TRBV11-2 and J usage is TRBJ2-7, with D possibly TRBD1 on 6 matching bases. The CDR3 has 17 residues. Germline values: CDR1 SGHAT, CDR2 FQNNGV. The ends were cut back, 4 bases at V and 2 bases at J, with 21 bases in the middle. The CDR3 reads CASSSLSGDKEPYEQYF. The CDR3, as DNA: TGTGCCAGCAGCTCCCTGTCTGGGGACAAAGAACCCTACGAGCAGTACTTC.

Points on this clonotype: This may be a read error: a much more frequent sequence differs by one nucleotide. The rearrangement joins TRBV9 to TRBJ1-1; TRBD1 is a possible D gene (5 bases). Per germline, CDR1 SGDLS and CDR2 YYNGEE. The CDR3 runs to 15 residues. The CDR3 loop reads CASIVSWGMNTEAFF. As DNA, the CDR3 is TGTGCCAGCATCGTATCGTGGGGCATGAACACTGAAGCTTTCTTT.

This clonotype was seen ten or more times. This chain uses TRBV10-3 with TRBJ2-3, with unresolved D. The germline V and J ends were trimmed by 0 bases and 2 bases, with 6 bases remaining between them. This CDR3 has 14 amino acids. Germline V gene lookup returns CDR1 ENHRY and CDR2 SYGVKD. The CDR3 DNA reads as TGTGCCATCAGTGAGTCGGCCACCACAGATACGCAGTATTTT. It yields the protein CAISESATTDTQYF.

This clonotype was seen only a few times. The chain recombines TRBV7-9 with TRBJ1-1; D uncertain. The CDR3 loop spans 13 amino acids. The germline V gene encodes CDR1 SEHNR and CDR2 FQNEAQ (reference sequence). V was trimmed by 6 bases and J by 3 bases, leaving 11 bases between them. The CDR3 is CASRKVVYTEAFF. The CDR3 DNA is TGTGCCAGCAGGAAAGTAGTCTACACTGAAGCTTTCTTT.

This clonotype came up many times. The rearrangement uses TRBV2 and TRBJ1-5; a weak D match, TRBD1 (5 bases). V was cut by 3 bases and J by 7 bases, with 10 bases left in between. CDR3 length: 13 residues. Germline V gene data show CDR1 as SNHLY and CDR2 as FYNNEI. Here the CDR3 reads CASSEQGQQPQHF. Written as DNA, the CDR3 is TGTGCCAGCAGTGAGCAGGGCCAACAGCCCCAGCATTTT.

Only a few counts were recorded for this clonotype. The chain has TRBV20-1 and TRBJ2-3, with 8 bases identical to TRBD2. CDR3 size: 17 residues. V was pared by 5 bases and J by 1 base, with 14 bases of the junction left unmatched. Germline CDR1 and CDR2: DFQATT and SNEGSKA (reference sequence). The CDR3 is CSALSRVLAGGTDTQYF. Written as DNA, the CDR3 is TGCAGTGCTCTCAGTCGGGTCCTAGCGGGCGGCACAGATACGCAGTATTTT.

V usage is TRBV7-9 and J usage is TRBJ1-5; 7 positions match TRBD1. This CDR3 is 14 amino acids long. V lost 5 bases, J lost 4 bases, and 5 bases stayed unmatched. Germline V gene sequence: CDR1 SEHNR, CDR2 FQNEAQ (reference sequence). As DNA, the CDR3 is TGTGCCAGCAGCCGGGACAGTTTGAATCAGCCCCAGCATTTT. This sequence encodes CASSRDSLNQPQHF.

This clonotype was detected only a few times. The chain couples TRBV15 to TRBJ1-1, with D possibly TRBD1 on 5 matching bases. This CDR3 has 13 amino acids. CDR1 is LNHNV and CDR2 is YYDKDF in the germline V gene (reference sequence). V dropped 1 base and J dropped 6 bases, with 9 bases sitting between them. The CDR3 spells CATSRGETAEAFF. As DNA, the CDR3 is TGTGCCACCAGCAGAGGGGAGACAGCTGAAGCTTTCTTT.